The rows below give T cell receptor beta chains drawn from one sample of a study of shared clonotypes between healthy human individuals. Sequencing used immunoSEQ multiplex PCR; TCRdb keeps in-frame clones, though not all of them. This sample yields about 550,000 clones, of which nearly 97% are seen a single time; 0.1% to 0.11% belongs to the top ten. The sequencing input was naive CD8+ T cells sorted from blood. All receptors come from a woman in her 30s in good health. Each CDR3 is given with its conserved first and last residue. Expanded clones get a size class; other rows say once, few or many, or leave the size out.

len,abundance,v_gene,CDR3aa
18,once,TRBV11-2,CASSLAGVLAVSYNEQFF
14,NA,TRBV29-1,CSVATVGPSDTQYF
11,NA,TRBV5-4,CASSFGAEQYF
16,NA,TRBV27,CASSPRPGQMNTEAFF
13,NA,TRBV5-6,CASSLAARPEQFF
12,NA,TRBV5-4,CASSSDSYEQYF
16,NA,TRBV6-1,CASSEWAKALSDTQYF
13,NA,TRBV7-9,CASSNSEYNEQFF
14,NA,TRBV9,CASSTRTGRGGYTF
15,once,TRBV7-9,CASSLGVRANQPQHF
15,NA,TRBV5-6,CASSSGLAGTYEQYF
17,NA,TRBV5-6,CASSFSTGTSNTGELFF
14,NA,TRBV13,CASSLSSSYNEQFF
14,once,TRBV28,CASSLTLTNTEAFF
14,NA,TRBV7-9,CASSFKEGLNEQFF
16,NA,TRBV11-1,CASSMRTDRANTEAFF
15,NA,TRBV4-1,CASSQYDGSNQPQHF
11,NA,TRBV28,CASSDNQPQHF
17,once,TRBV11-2,CASSLAGTWSSYNEQFF
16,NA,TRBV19,CASSHTAGTETYEQYF
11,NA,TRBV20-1,CSARVQSEQFF
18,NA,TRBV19,CASSIVGSGALSQETQYF
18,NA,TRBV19,CASSIGTSGGSFLETQYF
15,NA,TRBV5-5,CASSLEGHVTYEQYF
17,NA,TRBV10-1,CASDGGKAPFSLPEQYF
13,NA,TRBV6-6,CASSSASNQPQHF
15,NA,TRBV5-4,CASSPARWGDTEAFF
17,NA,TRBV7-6,CASSLGGRTSGTGELFF
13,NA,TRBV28,CASSLTMNTEAFF
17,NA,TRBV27,CASTNIDRQGMIEKLFF
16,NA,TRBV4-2,CASSQEWQGAGEKLFF
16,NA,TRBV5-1,CASSGFRGDRGTEAFF
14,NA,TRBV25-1,CASSEGVRAYEQYF
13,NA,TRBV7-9,CASSWEGNTEAFF
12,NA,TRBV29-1,CSVPDRADTQYF
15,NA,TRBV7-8,CASSLGTGGNQPQHF
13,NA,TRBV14,CASSQGGTYEQYF
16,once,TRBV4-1,CASSPKGDGSNQPQHF
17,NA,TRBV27,CASSFSVPSGVNNEQFF
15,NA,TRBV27,CASSLSFSGANVLTF
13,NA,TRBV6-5,CASSAGPPTEAFF
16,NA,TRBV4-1,CASSHRTDSSYNEQFF
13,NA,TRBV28,CATSLGGAYEQYF
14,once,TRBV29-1,CSVEEGPLNTEAFF